One sample yielded the 25 T cell receptor beta chains listed below, sequenced in a study of T cells expressing NK-cell markers. TCRdb reanalyzed the 5' RACE reads and collapses them to one entry per CDR3 protein, without DNA. The sample is made up of over 350,000 distinct CDR3 sequences, and the top ten hold over 8.5% of it. The sequenced material came from blood T cells: a sorted CD56 or NKG2C T cell subset, CD4+ or CD8+ T cells, or bulk PBMC T cells (not recorded which). The origin of the receptors is a woman in her forties or fifties in good health.

V is TRBV4-1 and J is TRBJ2-2; checking the TCRdb D call of TRBD2 is not possible without DNA. This CDR3 comprises 15 residues. CDR1 is MGHRA, CDR2 YSYEKL, per germline. CDR3 sequence reads: CASRDLADNTGELFF.

The V and J genes are TRBV6-6 and TRBJ2-5; TCRdb outputs TRBD1, but without DNA this stays unchecked. Germline assignment: CDR1 MNHNY and CDR2 SVGAGI (reference sequence). The CDR3 covers 14 residues. Here the CDR3 reads CASSYPRQGQTQYF.

The chain recombines TRBV12-3 or TRBV12-4 with TRBJ1-2. The CDR3 has 12 amino acids. The CDR3 region is CASSLASNGYTF.

This sequence joins TRBV6-6 and TRBJ2-7. The germline CDR1 and CDR2 sequences are MNHNY and SVGAGI (reference sequence). This CDR3 region has 11 residues. This CDR3 is CASQSGYEQYF.

This rearrangement joins TRBV20-1 to TRBJ2-5; absent DNA, TCRdb's TRBD1 call cannot be checked. The CDR3 is 11 amino acids. Germline loops: CDR1 DFQATT, CDR2 SNEGSKA (reference sequence). The CDR3 protein is CSAAQGETQYF.

V and J are TRBV12-3 or TRBV12-4 and TRBJ1-5; absent DNA, TCRdb's TRBD1 call cannot be checked. This CDR3 is built from 13 residues. CDR3 in amino acids: CASSQGAGRPQHF.

V usage is TRBV4-1 and J usage is TRBJ2-2; TCRdb's D call, TRBD2, is unchecked because there is no DNA. This CDR3 has 15 residues. CDR1 and CDR2 from the germline V gene are MGHRA and YSYEKL. The CDR3 loop is CASSQAVAGAGELFF.

The chain uses TRBV20-1 and TRBJ1-5; TCRdb designates TRBD1, a call that cannot be tested without DNA. Germline V lookup: CDR1 DFQATT, CDR2 SNEGSKA (reference sequence). The CDR3 runs to 14 residues. CDR3: CSARGRGTGEPQHF.

J is TRBJ2-2 and V is TRBV12-3 or TRBV12-4; TCRdb indicates TRBD1, and absent DNA this call remains unverified. The CDR3 runs 16 residues. The CDR3 reads CASSLGTGKFSGELFF.

The CDR3 here is CASGVEPGRRSYEQYF. This chain links TRBV11-1 with TRBJ2-7; without DNA, the TCRdb call of TRBD1 cannot be checked. Germline CDR1 and CDR2: SGHAT and FQDESV (reference sequence). The CDR3 contains 16 residues.

The chain has TRBV12-3 or TRBV12-4 and TRBJ2-1; the TRBD1 assignment by TCRdb is unverifiable without DNA. The CDR3 consists of 15 residues. The CDR3 reads CATSFWDRGLNEQFF.

The chain is built from TRBV12-3 or TRBV12-4 and TRBJ2-2; TCRdb designates TRBD2, a call that cannot be tested without DNA. The CDR3 length is 16 residues. The CDR3 region is CASSFLAGTNTGELFF.

V is TRBV27 and J is TRBJ2-2; the D gene TCRdb calls, TRBD1, cannot be checked with no DNA. Looked up from germline, CDR1 is MNHEY and CDR2 is SMNVEV (reference sequence). This CDR3 has 13 amino acids. The CDR3 sequence is CASSSHGTEELFF.

The chain has TRBV7-9 and TRBJ2-1; absent DNA, TCRdb's TRBD1 call cannot be checked. CDR3 length: 14 residues. Germline V gene lookup returns CDR1 SEHNR and CDR2 FQNEAQ (reference sequence). This chain's CDR3 is CASNSQGVKDEQFF.

This CDR3 is CSVAQGVLYEQYF. This sequence joins TRBV29-1 and TRBJ2-7; the D gene TCRdb calls, TRBD1, cannot be checked with no DNA. CDR3 size: 13 residues. Per the germline V gene, CDR1 is SQVTM and CDR2 is ANQGSEA.

The chain uses TRBV20-1 and TRBJ1-4; TCRdb's D call, TRBD1, is unchecked because there is no DNA. CDR3 length equals 15 residues. Germline assignment: CDR1 DFQATT and CDR2 SNEGSKA (reference sequence). The CDR3 spells CSARASQGFWEKLFF.

The CDR3 reads CASSTTGDTEAFF. The chain employs TRBV7-9 and TRBJ1-1; the TCRdb call, TRBD1, lacks DNA for checking. There are 13 residues in the CDR3. Germline lookup yields CDR1 SEHNR and CDR2 FQNEAQ (reference sequence). Looking up the rest from reference TRBV7-9 and TRBJ1-1 gives the full variable domain: DTGVSQNPRHKITKRGQNVTFRCDPISEHNRLYWYRQTLGQGPEFLTYFQNEAQLEKSRLLSDRFSAERPKGSFSTLEIQRTEQGDSAMYLCASSTTGDTEAFFGQGTRLTVV.

V and J are TRBV29-1 and TRBJ2-1. The germline CDR1 and CDR2 sequences are SQVTM and ANQGSEA. The CDR3 covers 12 residues. This CDR3 reads CSVWGANNEQFF.

J is TRBJ2-1 and V is TRBV4-1; the TRBD2 assignment by TCRdb is unverifiable without DNA. CDR3 length: 13 residues. The germline V gene encodes CDR1 MGHRA and CDR2 YSYEKL. The CDR3 here is CASMGLAGNEQFF.

The chain couples TRBV2 to TRBJ2-7; TCRdb selects TRBD1, and the lack of DNA leaves this call unchecked. The length of the CDR3 is 15 residues. Looked up from germline, CDR1 is SNHLY and CDR2 is FYNNEI. The CDR3 here is CASSVLGTVSYEQYF.

The rearrangement links TRBV10-3 to TRBJ2-3; checking the TCRdb D call of TRBD1 is not possible without DNA. CDR1 and CDR2 from the germline V gene are ENHRY and SYGVKD. This CDR3 contains 15 residues. The CDR3 region is CAINLSGQVGGTQYF.

The chain employs TRBV20-1 and TRBJ2-4; TCRdb designates TRBD2, a call that cannot be tested without DNA. This CDR3 has 13 amino acids. The germline CDR1 and CDR2 sequences are DFQATT and SNEGSKA (reference sequence). CDR3 amino acids: CSAERESGNIQYF.

CDR3 region: CASTLSSGQPQHF. The gene calls are TRBV12-3 or TRBV12-4 and TRBJ1-5. CDR3 length equals 13 residues.

The chain employs TRBV11-1 and TRBJ1-1; TCRdb lists TRBD1, though no DNA is available to test this call. Germline CDR1 SGHAT, CDR2 FQDESV (reference sequence). The length of the CDR3 is 18 residues. CDR3 region: CASSPNTGEAVLSTEAFF.

V is TRBV29-1 and J is TRBJ2-4; absent DNA, TCRdb's TRBD1 call cannot be checked. The germline CDR1 and CDR2 sequences are SQVTM and ANQGSEA. The CDR3 is 13 residues long. The CDR3 loop reads CSARTLAKNIQYF.